The rows below give T cell receptor beta chains drawn from one sample of a study of T cells after yellow fever vaccination. TCRdb ran MiXCR on the 5' RACE reads and lists one entry per CDR3 protein. This table holds over 110,000 distinct CDR3 sequences, less than 9.5% found once. The specimen comprised CD4+ T cells sorted from PBMCs, sampled 5 days after the yellow fever booster vaccination. The receptors shown here come from a young man who received the YFV17D yellow fever vaccine. The CDR3 runs from the conserved cysteine through the conserved F or W. The order of the fields is clone size, V gene, J gene, D gene, CDR3 DNA, CDR3 protein. The D gene is left open where the match is weak. Clone size reads once, few, many, or a class if the clone is expanded.

many	TRBV7-3	TRBJ2-1	.	TGTGCCAGCAGCTTAACGCGAGAGGACGGAAACAATGAGCAGTTCTTC	CASSLTREDGNNEQFF
many	TRBV27	TRBJ2-5	TRBD1	TGTGCCAGCAGTACGCCGGACAGGTCGCCAGAGACCCAGTACTTC	CASSTPDRSPETQYF
many	TRBV29-1	TRBJ2-1	.	TGCAGCGTTGACAGGTACAATGAGCAGTTCTTC	CSVDRYNEQFF
many	TRBV18	TRBJ2-4	.	TGTGCCAGCTCCCTCGCACTACCCGGCGACATTCAGTACTTC	CASSLALPGDIQYF
many	TRBV2	TRBJ2-2	.	TGTGCCAGCAGTGTGGAGGCTAGCTGGAACACCGGGGAGCTGTTTTTT	CASSVEASWNTGELFF
many	TRBV20-1	TRBJ2-7	.	TGCAGTGCAAGCGGCGTGGGTTCCTACGAGCAGTACTTC	CSASGVGSYEQYF
many	TRBV7-2	TRBJ2-1	.	TGTGCCAGCAGCCCGGGGGCAGGGGGCTACAATGAGCAGTTCTTC	CASSPGAGGYNEQFF
many	TRBV27	TRBJ2-5	.	TGTGCCAGCGGGTTTGTTGACGGCGCCCAGTACTTC	CASGFVDGAQYF
many	TRBV19	TRBJ2-2	TRBD1	TGTGCCAGTAGAAAGGGACAGGGAAAAACCGGGGAGCTGTTTTTT	CASRKGQGKTGELFF
medium-sized	TRBV20-1	TRBJ2-7	TRBD2	TGCAGTGCTAGTGCTAGCGGGAGGGCCGTGTTCTACGAGCAGTACTTC	CSASASGRAVFYEQYF
many	TRBV7-9	TRBJ2-7	.	TGTGCCAGCAGCACAGCCGGGACCCAAGGGGAGTACGAGCAGTACTTC	CASSTAGTQGEYEQYF
many	TRBV7-9	TRBJ2-1	TRBD2	TGTGCCAGCAGCTTAGAGGGGACTAGATCCAATGAGCAGTTCTTC	CASSLEGTRSNEQFF